This TCR beta chain appears in the sequencing data of a study of patients and donors after allogeneic stem cell transplantation. CDR3 length equals 17 residues. Germline loops: CDR1 GTSNPN, CDR2 SVGIG (reference sequence). With V trimmed by 2 bases and J by 4 bases, 13 bases remained unmatched. From the RT-PCR reads, TCRdb called clonotypes with MiXCR, one entry per CDR3 protein. The table lists roughly 940,000 distinct CDR3 sequences, roughly 18% of them singletons. The sequencing input was blood, either unsorted or a sorted T cell fraction (not recorded which). The chain combines TRBV30 with TRBJ2-3; 9 nucleotides line up with TRBD2. This TCR derives from a human donor who was either an allogeneic HSCT recipient or a stem cell or donor lymphocyte infusion donor (not recorded which). It is not recorded whose cells these are; they may come from a transplant donor. This chain's CDR3 is CAWSIGGGAGIADTQYF. The CDR3 DNA reads TGTGCCTGGAGTATTGGCGGGGGGGCCGGGATAGCAGATACGCAGTATTTT.